The T cell receptor (beta chain) described here comes from a study of blood T cell repertoires in COVID-19. Study in general: There were acute and convalescent COVID-19 samples, and they came from the United States, Italy and Spain. Sample material is recorded as cDNA or gDNA derived from T cells, B-cell-depleted T cells, or PBMCs.

In the study's own analysis: Scientists estimated how many nucleated cells there were by amplifying reference gene primers. Sequencing was performed with immunoSEQ multiplex PCR; in TCRdb, only in-frame clones are kept and a portion is missing. For V, J and clone size, that table is used; D and trimming come from the DNA. The data show roughly 66,000 clones, around 82% seen once. Germline V gene sequence: CDR1 MNHEY, CDR2 SVGEGT. The V segment lost 5 bases and the J segment 7 bases; nucleotides outside the gene matches: 6. The CDR3 length is 14 residues. Sequencing was performed on peripheral blood. The chain is built from TRBV6-2 or TRBV6-3 and TRBJ2-3; 10 bases agree with TRBD2. The clonotype was recovered from a man between 60 and 70 years old with acute or convalescent COVID-19. The CDR3: CASSRAGGRNTQYF. The CDR3 bases are TGTGCCAGCAGTCGAGCGGGGGGGCGAAATACGCAGTATTTT.